In its sample, the clone carrying this T cell receptor beta chain was seen a few times. The target antigen is unknown. This entry comes from a study of beta chain features in type 1 diabetes. General study results and limits: Researchers report that Type 1 diabetes patients had moderately but significantly shorter TCRB CDR3s across all four CD4+ subsets.

The CDR3 has 15 residues. Trimming pared 4 bases from V and 3 bases from J, leaving 17 bases between. CDR1 is SGHNT, CDR2 YYREEE, per germline (reference sequence). Expressed TCRB transcripts were sequenced, since all the RNA that had been isolated was reverse transcribed. Clones were sequenced by immunoSEQ multiplex PCR, and TCRdb holds only the in-frame ones, with some missing. The table has some 350,000 clones, around 10% seen once. The specimen was central memory CD4+ T cells from blood. This sequence joins TRBV5-4 and TRBJ2-7; TRBD2 might be the D (5 bases). This receptor was identified in a man younger than 45 with type 1 diabetes. Here the CDR3 reads CASSREGSGIYEQYF. DNA of the CDR3: TGTGCCAGCAGCCGGGAAGGGTCCGGGATCTACGAGCAGTACTTC.